This TCR beta chain was identified in a study of human T cells and chemical hapten exposure. Study-level background: Diphenylcyclopropenone was administered weekly to the scalp of patients throughout the approximately 24-week study. Patches that contained 0.01% DPC were applied to the upper back and read at 6 days. Study results and caveats: Expanded TCR counts at PT1 went up together with patch test score, a positive correlation. Compared to controls, expanded TCRs made significantly more large clusters of similar CDR3s.

Germline V gives CDR1 SGHAT, CDR2 FQNNGV. There are 12 residues in the CDR3. The V gene lost 5 bases and the J gene lost 7 bases, with 9 bases spanning the gap. In TCRdb, the RACE reads were re-called with MiXCR into one record per CDR3 protein. Of tens of thousands of distinct CDR3 sequences in the sample, around a tenth were seen once. Notes on this clonotype: Its matching antigen is unknown.

Time point given: patch test 1, 2 weeks after DPC sensitization. Treatment of the sample: therapeutic diphenylcyclopropenone sensitization with weekly scalp DPC. The sample in question was whole blood, obtained in connection with sensitization to the hapten diphenylcyclopropenone (DPC). The gene calls are TRBV11-2 and TRBJ2-1; D gene uncertain. This receptor was identified in a woman between 45 and 65 years old with alopecia areata. Some clones in this sample may be carry-over from other donors' samples. The CDR3 loop is CASSPSGNEQFF. Here the CDR3 DNA reads TGTGCCAGCAGCCCCTCCGGGAATGAGCAGTTCTTC.